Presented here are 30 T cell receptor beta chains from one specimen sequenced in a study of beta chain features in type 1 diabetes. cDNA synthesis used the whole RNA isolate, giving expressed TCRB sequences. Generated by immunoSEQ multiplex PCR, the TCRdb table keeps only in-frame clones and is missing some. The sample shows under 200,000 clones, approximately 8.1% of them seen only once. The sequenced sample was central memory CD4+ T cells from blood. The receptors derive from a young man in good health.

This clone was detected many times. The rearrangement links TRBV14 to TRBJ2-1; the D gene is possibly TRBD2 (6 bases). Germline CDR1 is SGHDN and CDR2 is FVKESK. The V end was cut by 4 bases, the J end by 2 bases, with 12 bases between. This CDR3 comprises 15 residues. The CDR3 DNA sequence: TGTGCCAGCAGCCCGTACCGGGGGACCTACAATGAGCAGTTCTTC. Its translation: CASSPYRGTYNEQFF.

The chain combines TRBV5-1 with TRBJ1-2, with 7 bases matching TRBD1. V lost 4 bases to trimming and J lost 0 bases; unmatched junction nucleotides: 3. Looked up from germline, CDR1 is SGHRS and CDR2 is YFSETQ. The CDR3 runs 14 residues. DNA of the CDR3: TGCGCCAGCAGCACCGGACAGGCTAACTATGGCTACACCTTC. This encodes CASSTGQANYGYTF. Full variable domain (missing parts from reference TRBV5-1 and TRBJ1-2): KAGVTQTPRYLIKTRGQQVTLSCSPISGHRSVSWYQQTPGQGLQFLFEYFSETQRNKGNFPGRFSGRQFSNSRSEMNVSTLELGDSALYLCASSTGQANYGYTFGSGTRLTVV.

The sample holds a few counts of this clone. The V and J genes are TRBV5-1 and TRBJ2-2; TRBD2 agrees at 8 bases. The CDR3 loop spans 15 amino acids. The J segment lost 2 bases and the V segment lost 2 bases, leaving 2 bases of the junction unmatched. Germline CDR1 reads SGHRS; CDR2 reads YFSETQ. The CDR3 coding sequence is TGCGCCAGCAGCTTACTAGCGGATAACACCGGGGAGCTGTTTTTT. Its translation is CASSLLADNTGELFF.

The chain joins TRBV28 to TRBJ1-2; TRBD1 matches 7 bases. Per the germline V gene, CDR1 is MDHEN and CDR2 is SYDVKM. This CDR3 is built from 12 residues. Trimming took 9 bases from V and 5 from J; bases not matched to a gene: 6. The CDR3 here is CASNDRVYGYTF. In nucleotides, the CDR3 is TGTGCCAGTAATGACAGGGTATATGGCTACACCTTC.

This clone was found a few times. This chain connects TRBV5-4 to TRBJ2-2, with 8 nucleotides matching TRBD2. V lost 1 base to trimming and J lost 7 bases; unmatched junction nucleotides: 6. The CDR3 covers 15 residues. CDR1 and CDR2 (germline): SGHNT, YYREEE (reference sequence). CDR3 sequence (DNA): TGTGCCAGCAGCTTGAACGGGGGGGCGGTCGGGGAGCTGTTTTTT. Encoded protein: CASSLNGGAVGELFF.

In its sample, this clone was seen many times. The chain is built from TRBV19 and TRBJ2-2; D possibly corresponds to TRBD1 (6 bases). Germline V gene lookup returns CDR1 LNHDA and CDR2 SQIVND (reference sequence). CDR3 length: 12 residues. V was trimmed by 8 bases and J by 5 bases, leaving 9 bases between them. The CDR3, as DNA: TGTGCCAGTCACAGGGAGACCGGGGAGCTGTTTTTT. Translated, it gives CASHRETGELFF.

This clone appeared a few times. CDR3 nucleotides: TGTGCCAGCAGCTGGACTAGCGGGAGGACGAACACCGGGGAGCTGTTTTTT. Translating it yields CASSWTSGRTNTGELFF. V is TRBV7-2 and J is TRBJ2-2, with 14 bases fitting TRBD2. The CDR3 is made up of 17 amino acids. The V segment lost 4 bases and the J segment 0 bases; nucleotides outside the gene matches: 1. From germline, CDR1 is SGHTA and CDR2 FQGNSA.

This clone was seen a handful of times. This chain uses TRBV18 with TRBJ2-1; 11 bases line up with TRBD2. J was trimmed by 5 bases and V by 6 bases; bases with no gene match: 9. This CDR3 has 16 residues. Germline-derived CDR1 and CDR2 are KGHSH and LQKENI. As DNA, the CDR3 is TGTGCCAGCTCCCCAGGGCTAGCGGGAGGCCACAATGAGCAGTTCTTC. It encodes CASSPGLAGGHNEQFF.

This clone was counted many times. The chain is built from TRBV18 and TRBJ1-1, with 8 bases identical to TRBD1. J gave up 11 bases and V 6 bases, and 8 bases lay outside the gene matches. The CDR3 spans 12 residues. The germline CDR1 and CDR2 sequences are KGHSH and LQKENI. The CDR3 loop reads CASSWDRNMAFF. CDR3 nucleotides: TGTGCCAGCTCTTGGGACAGGAATATGGCTTTCTTT.

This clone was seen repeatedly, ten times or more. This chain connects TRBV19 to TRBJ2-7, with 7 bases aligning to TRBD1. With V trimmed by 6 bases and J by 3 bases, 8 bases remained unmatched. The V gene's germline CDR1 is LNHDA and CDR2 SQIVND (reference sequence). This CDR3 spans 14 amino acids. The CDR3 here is CASSLRDSFYEQYF. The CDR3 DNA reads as TGTGCCAGTAGCCTCCGGGACAGCTTCTACGAGCAGTACTTC.

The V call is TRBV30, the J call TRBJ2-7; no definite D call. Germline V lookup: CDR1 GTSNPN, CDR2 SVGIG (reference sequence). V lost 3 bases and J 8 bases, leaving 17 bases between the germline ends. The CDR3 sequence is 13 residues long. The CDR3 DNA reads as TGTGCCTGGAGAGTTTTGGCTCGGCGGAAGCAGTACTTC. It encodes CAWRVLARRKQYF.

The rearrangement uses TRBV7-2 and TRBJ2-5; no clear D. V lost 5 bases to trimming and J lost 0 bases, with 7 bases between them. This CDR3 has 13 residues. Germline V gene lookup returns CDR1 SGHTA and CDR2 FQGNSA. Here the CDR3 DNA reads TGTGCCAGCAGCCTGCGGTACCAAGAGACCCAGTACTTC. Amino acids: CASSLRYQETQYF.

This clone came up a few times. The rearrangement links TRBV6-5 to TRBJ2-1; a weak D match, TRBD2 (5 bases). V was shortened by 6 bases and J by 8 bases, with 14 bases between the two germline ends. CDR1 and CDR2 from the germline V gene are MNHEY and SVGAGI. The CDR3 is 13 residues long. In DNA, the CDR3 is TGTGCCAGCAGCCGGGGAAAAACGGATGAGCAGTTCTTC. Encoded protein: CASSRGKTDEQFF.

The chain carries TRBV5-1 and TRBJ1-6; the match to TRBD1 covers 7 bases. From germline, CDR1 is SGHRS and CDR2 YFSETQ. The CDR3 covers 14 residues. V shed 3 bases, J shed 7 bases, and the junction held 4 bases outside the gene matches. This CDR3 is CASSSGTENSPLHF. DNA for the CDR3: TGCGCCAGCAGCTCCGGGACAGAAAATTCACCCCTCCACTTT.

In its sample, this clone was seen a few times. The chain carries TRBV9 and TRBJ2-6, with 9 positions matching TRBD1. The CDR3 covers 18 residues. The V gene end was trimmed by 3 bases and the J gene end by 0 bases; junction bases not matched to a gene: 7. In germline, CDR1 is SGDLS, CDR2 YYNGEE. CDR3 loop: CASSAGTGYGSGANVLTF. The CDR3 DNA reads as TGTGCCAGCAGCGCAGGGACAGGGTACGGCTCTGGGGCCAACGTCCTGACTTTC. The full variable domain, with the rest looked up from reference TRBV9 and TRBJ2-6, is DSGVTQTPKHLITATGQRVTLRCSPRSGDLSVYWYQQSLDQGLQFLIQYYNGEERAKGNILERFSAQQFPDLHSELNLSSLELGDSALYFCASSAGTGYGSGANVLTFGAGSRLTVL.

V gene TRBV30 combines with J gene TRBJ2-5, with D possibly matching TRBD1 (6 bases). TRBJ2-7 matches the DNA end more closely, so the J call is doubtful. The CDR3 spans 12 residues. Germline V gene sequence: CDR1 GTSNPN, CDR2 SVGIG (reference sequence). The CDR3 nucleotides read TGTGCCTGGAGTGCACAGGGCTACGAGCAGTACTTC. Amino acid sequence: CAWSAQGYEQYF.

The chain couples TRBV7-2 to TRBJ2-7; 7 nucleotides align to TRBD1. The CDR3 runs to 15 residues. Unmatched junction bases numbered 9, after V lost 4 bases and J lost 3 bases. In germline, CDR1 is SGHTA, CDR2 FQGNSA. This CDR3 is CASSSTGVAGYEQYF. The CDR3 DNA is TGTGCCAGCAGCTCTACAGGGGTCGCCGGCTACGAGCAGTACTTC. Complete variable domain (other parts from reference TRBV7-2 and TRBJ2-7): GAGVSQSPSNKVTEKGKDVELRCDPISGHTALYWYRQSLGQGLEFLIYFQGNSAPDKSGLPSDRFSAERTGGSVSTLTIQRTQQEDSAVYLCASSSTGVAGYEQYFGPGTRLTVT.

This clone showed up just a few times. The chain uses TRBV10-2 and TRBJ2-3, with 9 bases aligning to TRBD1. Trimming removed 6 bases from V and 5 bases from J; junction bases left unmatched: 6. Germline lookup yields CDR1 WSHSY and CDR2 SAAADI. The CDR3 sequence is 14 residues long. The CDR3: CASSPDRGEDTQYF. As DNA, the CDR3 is TGCGCCAGCAGCCCGGACAGGGGTGAAGATACGCAGTATTTT.

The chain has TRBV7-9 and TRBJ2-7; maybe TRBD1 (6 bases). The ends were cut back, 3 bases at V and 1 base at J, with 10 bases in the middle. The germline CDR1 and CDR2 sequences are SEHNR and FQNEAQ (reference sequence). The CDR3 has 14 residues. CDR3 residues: CASSFGRGSYEQYF. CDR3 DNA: TGTGCCAGCAGCTTCGGCAGGGGATCCTACGAGCAGTACTTC.

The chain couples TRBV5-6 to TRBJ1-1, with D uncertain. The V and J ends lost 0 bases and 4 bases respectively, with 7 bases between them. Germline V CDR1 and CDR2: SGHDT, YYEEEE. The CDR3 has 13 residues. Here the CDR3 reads CASSLAAFTEAFF. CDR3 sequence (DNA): TGTGCCAGCAGCTTGGCAGCGTTCACTGAAGCTTTCTTT.

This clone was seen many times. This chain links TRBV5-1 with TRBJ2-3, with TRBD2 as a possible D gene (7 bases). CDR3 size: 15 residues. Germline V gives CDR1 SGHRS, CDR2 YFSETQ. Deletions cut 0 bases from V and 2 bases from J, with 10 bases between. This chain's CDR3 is CASSLVGGLTDTQYF. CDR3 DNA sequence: TGCGCCAGCAGCTTGGTCGGGGGGCTCACAGATACGCAGTATTTT.

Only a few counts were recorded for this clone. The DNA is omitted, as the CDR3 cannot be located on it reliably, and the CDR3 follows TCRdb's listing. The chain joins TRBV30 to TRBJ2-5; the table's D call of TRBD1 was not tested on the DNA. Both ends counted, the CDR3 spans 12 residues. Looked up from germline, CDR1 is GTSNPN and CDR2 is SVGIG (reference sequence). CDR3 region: CAWSVGAGSAYF.

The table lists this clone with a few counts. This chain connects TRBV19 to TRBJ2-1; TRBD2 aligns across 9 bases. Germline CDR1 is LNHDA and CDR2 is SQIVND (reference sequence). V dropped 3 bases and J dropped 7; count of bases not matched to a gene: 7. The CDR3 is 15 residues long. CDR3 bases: TGTGCCAGTAGTATTTCAGCGGGAGGAAAGAATGAGCAGTTCTTC. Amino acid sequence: CASSISAGGKNEQFF.

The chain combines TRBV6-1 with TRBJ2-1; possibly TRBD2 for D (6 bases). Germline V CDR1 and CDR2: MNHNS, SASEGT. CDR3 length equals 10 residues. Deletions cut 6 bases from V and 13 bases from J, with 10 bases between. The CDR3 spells CASRRDSQFF. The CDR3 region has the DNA TGTGCCAGCAGGCGGGACTCACAGTTCTTC.

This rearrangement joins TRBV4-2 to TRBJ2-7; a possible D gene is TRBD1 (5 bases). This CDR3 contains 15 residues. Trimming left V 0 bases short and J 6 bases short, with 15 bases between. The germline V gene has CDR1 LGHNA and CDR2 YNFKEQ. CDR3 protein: CASSQDMGRQVEQYF. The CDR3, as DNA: TGTGCCAGCAGCCAAGATATGGGGCGCCAGGTCGAGCAGTACTTC.

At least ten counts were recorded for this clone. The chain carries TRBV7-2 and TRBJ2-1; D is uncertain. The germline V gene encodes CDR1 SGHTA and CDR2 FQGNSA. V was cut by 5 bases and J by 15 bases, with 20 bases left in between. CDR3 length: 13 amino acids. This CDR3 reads CASSPSFGEERFF. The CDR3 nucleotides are TGTGCCAGCAGCCCTTCCTTCGGAGAGGAACGGTTCTTC.

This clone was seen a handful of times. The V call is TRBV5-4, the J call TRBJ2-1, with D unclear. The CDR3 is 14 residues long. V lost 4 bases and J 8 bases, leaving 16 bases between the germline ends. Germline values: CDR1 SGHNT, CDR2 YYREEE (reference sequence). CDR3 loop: CASSRDALEYEQFF. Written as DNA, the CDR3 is TGTGCCAGCAGCCGAGATGCATTAGAGTATGAGCAGTTCTTC.

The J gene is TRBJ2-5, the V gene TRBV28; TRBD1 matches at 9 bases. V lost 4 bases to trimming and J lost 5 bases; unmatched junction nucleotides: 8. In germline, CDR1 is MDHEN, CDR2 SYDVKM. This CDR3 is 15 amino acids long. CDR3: CASSSPTGGEETQYF. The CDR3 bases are TGTGCCAGCAGTTCCCCGACAGGGGGAGAGGAGACCCAGTACTTC.

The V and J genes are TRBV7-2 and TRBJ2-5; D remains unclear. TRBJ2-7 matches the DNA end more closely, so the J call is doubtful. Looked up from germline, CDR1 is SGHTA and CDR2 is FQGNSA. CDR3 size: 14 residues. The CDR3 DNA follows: TGTGCCAGTACCTTGGGCAGAAACTCCTACGAGCAGTACTTC. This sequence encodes CASTLGRNSYEQYF.

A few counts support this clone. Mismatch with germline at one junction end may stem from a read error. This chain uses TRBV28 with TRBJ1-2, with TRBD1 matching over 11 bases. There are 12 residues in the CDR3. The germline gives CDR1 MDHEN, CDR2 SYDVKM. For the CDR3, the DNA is TGTGCCAGCAGCACCCACGGACAGGGGGCCCTCTTC. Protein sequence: CASSTHGQGALF.